This T cell receptor beta chain was obtained from a study of early T cells in non-severe SARS-CoV-2 infection. TCRdb recomputed calls from the 5' RACE reads with MiXCR, one row per CDR3 protein. The sample lists some 40,000 distinct CDR3 sequences, 5.3% occurring once. This CDR3 region has 17 residues. The germline V gene has CDR1 MNHEY and CDR2 SMNVEV (reference sequence). V lost 5 bases to trimming and J lost 3 bases; unmatched junction nucleotides: 11. The gene calls are TRBV27 and TRBJ1-1; TRBD1 matches 11 bases. The TCR originated in an adult who was a healthcare worker with PCR-confirmed SARS-CoV-2 infection or an uninfected control (not recorded which). Sample: whole blood. The CDR3 loop is CASSMRTGGVEDTEAFF. In nucleotides, the CDR3 is TGTGCCAGCAGTATGAGGACAGGGGGCGTGGAGGACACTGAAGCTTTCTTT.